This TCR beta chain was captured by sequencing in a study of shared clonotypes between healthy human individuals (dated by TCRdb to the early 2020s). As for the study more broadly: A few men and a couple of women, aged 18 to 49 years, made up the cohort. For each donor, CD4 naive and CD4 memory were each run on three plates, CD8 naive on two plates, and CD8 memory on one plate. The study deeply sequenced blood TCR repertoires of about 5 healthy adults to estimate repertoire size and the extent of clonotype sharing between individuals. Libraries were prepared and TCR repertoires were sequenced by different laboratories using diverse techniques, in order to increase sequencing depth and limit assay-specific biases. Leukapheresis yielded between about 0.94 and 10 billion PBMCs per donor. On the study overall, not on this receptor specifically: Compared with non-shared clonotypes, clonotypes shared by all four sorted-subset donors had higher generation probabilities. Because the study included only a small number of donors, the genetic and exposure-history diversity represented was limited. Pairwise subsampling led to the expectation that sequencing depth would affect the degree of clonotype sharing among donors. Sharing across a handful of donors was observed for approximately 4.6% of naive CD4, over 3% of naive CD8, over 2% of memory CD4, and roughly 0.4% of memory CD8 clonotypes. Rarefaction of sorted-subset datasets indicated incomplete sequencing despite the large sequencing depth. Naive subsets generally had larger estimated clonotype richness than memory subsets did. Sampling was restricted to blood, and TCR repertoires in tissue are likely to differ from TCR repertoires in blood.

TCR CDR3 regions were amplified from genomic DNA by multiplex PCR using the deep immunoSEQ assay. Extracted genomic DNA from each cell subset was spread evenly across all wells of several immunoSEQ 96-well plates, with each plate serving as a replicate. For sorted subsets, each replicate PCR was loaded with about 200 ng genomic DNA, equivalent to about 30,000 T cell genomes. The purified libraries were quantified using a Qubit 3.0 fluorometer, sized with a Bioanalyzer 2100, and then quantified again using the KAPA Library Quantification kit. A separate single-read 150-cycle Illumina NextSeq 550 flow cell was used to sequence each immunoSEQ 96-well plate. The published analysis was carried out like this. The immunoSEQ output contained only junctional sequences without quality scores, so filtering could not match that applied to full-length reads. Sequences were annotated with PyIR, a Python wrapper for IgBLAST v1.9, and V/J genes and CDR3 were assigned using IMGT germline references. Reads with weak V/J assignments (E-value above 1e-6), missing CDR3, stop codons, out-of-frame junctions, or ambiguous translated residues were removed. V3J clonotypes were defined as sequences sharing an identical inferred V gene, J gene, and CDR3 amino acid sequence. The percentage overlap between two repertoires was calculated by dividing the number of shared unique clonotypes by the size of the smaller repertoire. RTK rarefaction, the Chao1 estimator, and Recon v2.1 estimates of unobserved clonotypes were used to assess repertoire richness. For all TCRbeta clonotypes obtained by the gDNA method from four donors, generation probabilities were computed with OLGA. The source is immuneACCESS, and TCRdb retained only in-frame sequences with V and J called. Part of the clones is not carried over; for the studies checked, unresolved V genes explain less than half of this, and the remainder is unexplained. Clone size and the V and J calls come from that table; the DNA yielded D and trimming. The sample includes around 1.6 million clones, with 95% to 99% observed a single time. The ten most abundant clones make up around 0.45% of the sample.

Donors were healthy HIV-negative adults with no recently reported acute infections or vaccinations. Every donor was a Caucasian adult residing in Nashville, Tennessee, USA. Magnetic negative selection was used to enrich CD4+ T cells, after which naive cells were positively selected on CD45RA and the negative fraction became the memory subset. After blood collection by leukapheresis, PBMCs were isolated using Ficoll-Histopaque density gradient centrifugation and then cryopreserved in the vapor phase of liquid nitrogen. Analytical flow cytometry was used to check the purity and quantity of each magnetically sorted T cell population. Each sorted fraction had its genomic DNA isolated and then quantified by UV absorbance on a Nanodrop 2000c. The CDR3 starts with the cysteine, ends with the phenylalanine, and has 14 residues. Here the CDR3 DNA is all that survives: 42 bases in frame from base 1. Looking up the germline V gene yields CDR1 SGHRS and CDR2 YFSETQ. The V and J ends are trimmed by 1 base and 0 bases, leaving 6 bases between them.

About this clone itself: The antigen it recognizes is unknown. No base quality information exists; no much larger clone differs at one position.

Source material: naive CD4+ T cells sorted from blood. Interpreted using the paper, the cell subset or site label stands for: CD45RA+ positively selected. The rearranged chain carries TRBV5-1 and TRBJ2-3; the D segment cannot be called with confidence. The receptor comes from a man aged 25 to 45 in good health. The CDR3 protein sequence reads: CASSLLASTDTQYF. The bases are TGCGCCAGCAGCTTGTTGGCTAGCACAGATACGCAGTATTTT.